This passage covers 27 T cell receptor beta chains from one sample sequenced in a study of CD8+ T cells in alopecia areata. Investigators isolated RNA and reverse transcribed it into cDNA to act as the sequencing template. Only in-frame clones appear in the TCRdb table, and some are missing; sequencing was by immunoSEQ multiplex PCR. The sample lists fewer than 200,000 clones, around three fifths occurring once. Material: CD4+ T cells sorted from blood, obtained at week 0. These receptors originate from a human donor with alopecia areata.

V and J are TRBV7-9 and TRBJ1-1; no definite D call. This CDR3 has 15 amino acids. From germline, CDR1 is SEHNR and CDR2 FQNEAQ (reference sequence). The V and J ends lost 5 bases and 4 bases respectively, with 17 bases between them. The CDR3 DNA reads as TGTGCCAGCAGCCTGGGCCTAGTCGAAGGCACTGAAGCTTTCTTT. It translates to CASSLGLVEGTEAFF. The whole variable domain, remainder taken from reference TRBV7-9 and TRBJ1-1, is DTGVSQNPRHKITKRGQNVTFRCDPISEHNRLYWYRQTLGQGPEFLTYFQNEAQLEKSRLLSDRFSAERPKGSFSTLEIQRTEQGDSAMYLCASSLGLVEGTEAFFGQGTRLTVV.

The chain is built from TRBV5-1 and TRBJ2-5, with D possibly TRBD2 on 5 matching bases. V lost 5 bases and J lost 2, with 10 bases in between. CDR1 is SGHRS, CDR2 YFSETQ, per germline. The CDR3 spans 13 residues. CDR3 amino acids: CASRTGFQETQYF. In DNA, the CDR3 is TGCGCCAGCAGAACGGGATTTCAAGAGACCCAGTACTTC.

The chain couples TRBV19 to TRBJ2-7; 10 bases are a match to TRBD2. CDR1 is LNHDA, CDR2 SQIVND, per germline (reference sequence). V was clipped by 6 bases and J by 4 bases; unmatched bases: 12. The CDR3 contains 16 residues. The CDR3 nucleotides are TGTGCCAGTAGCCCCACTAAGCGGGGGGGCCTTTACGAGCAGTACTTC. Amino acids: CASSPTKRGGLYEQYF.

J is TRBJ2-7 and V is TRBV30; D gene uncertain. There are 12 residues in the CDR3. The ends were cut back, 2 bases at V and 3 bases at J, with 8 bases in the middle. CDR1 is GTSNPN, CDR2 SVGIG, per germline (reference sequence). The CDR3 here is CAWSSGYYEQYF. In nucleotides, the CDR3 is TGTGCCTGGAGTTCTGGGTACTACGAGCAGTACTTC.

The CDR3 reads CASSIGGASLEAFF. The CDR3, as DNA: TGTGCCAGTAGTATAGGGGGAGCATCCCTGGAAGCTTTCTTT. The chain recombines TRBV19 with TRBJ1-1; D not resolved. V lost 1 base and J 8 bases, leaving 14 bases between the germline ends. Germline CDR1 is LNHDA and CDR2 is SQIVND (reference sequence). The CDR3 spans 14 residues.

The gene calls are TRBV29-1 and TRBJ1-2; a possible D gene is TRBD1 (6 bases). The germline V gene encodes CDR1 SQVTM and CDR2 ANQGSEA. The germline V and J ends were trimmed by 7 bases and 8 bases, with 11 bases remaining between them. The length of the CDR3 is 10 residues. The CDR3 spells CSARQDGYTF. CDR3 nucleotide sequence: TGCAGCGCCCGACAGGACGGCTACACCTTC.

This clone was seen once. J is TRBJ2-5 and V is TRBV5-1, with D maybe TRBD1 (7 bases). V shed 0 bases and J shed 6 bases, with 15 bases lying between them. CDR3 length: 15 residues. CDR1 is SGHRS and CDR2 is YFSETQ in the germline V gene. CDR3 sequence (DNA): TGCGCCAGCAGCTTGGGCACAGGGGCGGGACAGACCCAGTACTTC. This codes for CASSLGTGAGQTQYF.

The V gene is TRBV18, the J gene TRBJ2-3; tentatively, D is TRBD2 (5 bases). Germline V lookup: CDR1 KGHSH, CDR2 LQKENI. V lost 3 bases and J lost 1, with 8 bases in between. The CDR3 is made up of 14 amino acids. The CDR3 nucleotides are TGTGCCAGCTCACCCGCGAGGGGCACAGATACGCAGTATTTT. Its translation: CASSPARGTDTQYF.

The sample holds a few counts of this clone. The rearrangement uses TRBV27 and TRBJ2-7; 8 bases are a match to TRBD2. The V and J ends lost 2 bases and 2 bases, in that order; junction bases with no gene match: 8. This CDR3 has 16 amino acids. Germline loops: CDR1 MNHEY, CDR2 SMNVEV (reference sequence). The CDR3 DNA follows: TGTGCCAGCAGTTTACTAGGGACTAGTTTCCCCTACGAGCAGTACTTC. Protein sequence: CASSLLGTSFPYEQYF.

This chain joins TRBV5-1 and TRBJ2-3; 8 bases map to TRBD2. This CDR3 comprises 16 residues. CDR1 and CDR2 from the germline V gene are SGHRS and YFSETQ. V dropped 0 bases and J dropped 0; count of bases not matched to a gene: 3. CDR3 in DNA: TGCGCCAGCAGCTTGGCAAGCGGGGGAAGCACAGATACGCAGTATTTT. Translated: CASSLASGGSTDTQYF.

This clone was seen only once. The rearrangement uses TRBV30 and TRBJ1-2, with a weak D call TRBD1 (5 bases). The CDR3 runs 13 residues. Germline V gives CDR1 GTSNPN, CDR2 SVGIG (reference sequence). V lost 2 bases, J lost 8 bases, and 15 bases lay in between. The CDR3 loop is CAWSPGLRQGYTF. The CDR3 DNA reads as TGTGCCTGGAGTCCGGGACTTCGACAGGGCTACACCTTC.

The rearrangement links TRBV11-2 to TRBJ1-6, with a possible D match to TRBD1 (6 bases). Trimming stripped 0 bases from V and 5 bases from J, with 8 bases between. The V gene's germline CDR1 is SGHAT and CDR2 FQNNGV. The CDR3 is 15 amino acids. CDR3 bases: TGTGCCAGCAGCTTAGAGGGACACGATAATTCACCCCTCCACTTT. Protein sequence: CASSLEGHDNSPLHF.

A few counts support this clone. The chain uses TRBV29-1 and TRBJ2-3; D ambiguous. The length of the CDR3 is 15 residues. Germline CDR1 is SQVTM and CDR2 is ANQGSEA. V lost 4 bases to trimming and J lost 1 base, with 15 bases between them. The CDR3 sequence: CSVVYGSQRTDTQYF. The CDR3, as DNA: TGCAGCGTTGTTTATGGCAGCCAACGCACAGATACGCAGTATTTT.

The V call is TRBV15, the J call TRBJ2-5; D is ambiguous. The CDR3 sequence is 13 residues long. The ends were cut back, 1 base at V and 6 bases at J, with 9 bases in the middle. CDR1 is LNHNV and CDR2 is YYDKDF in the germline V gene (reference sequence). In DNA form, the CDR3 reads TGTGCCACCAGCAGAGCCCACCAGAAGACCCAGTACTTC. Its protein product is CATSRAHQKTQYF.

The V call is TRBV5-1, the J call TRBJ2-1; 11 nucleotides agree with TRBD1. The CDR3 has 15 residues. In germline, CDR1 is SGHRS, CDR2 YFSETQ. The junction had 8 bases not matched to a gene; V was cut back by 4 bases and J by 8 bases. This CDR3 is CASSPGTGGLDEQFF. For the CDR3, the DNA is TGCGCCAGCAGCCCTGGGACAGGGGGTTTGGATGAGCAGTTCTTC.

V is TRBV27 and J is TRBJ2-3; the D is unclear. The CDR3 totals 11 residues. V gave up 4 bases and J gave up 3 bases, with 2 bases separating them. Germline lookup yields CDR1 MNHEY and CDR2 SMNVEV (reference sequence). The CDR3 loop is CASSSTDTQYF. DNA of the CDR3: TGTGCCAGCAGTTCTACAGATACGCAGTATTTT.

The chain couples TRBV15 to TRBJ2-1, with 7 bases identical to TRBD2. V shed 3 bases and J 4 bases; nucleotides not matched to a gene: 9. Germline CDR1 and CDR2: LNHNV and YYDKDF (reference sequence). CDR3 length equals 16 residues. Written as DNA, the CDR3 is TGTGCCACCAGCAGGGAGCTAGCGGCACTTTACAATGAGCAGTTCTTC. As protein: CATSRELAALYNEQFF.

The rearrangement uses TRBV10-3 and TRBJ1-2; the match to TRBD1 covers 8 bases. Trimming cost V 9 bases and J 6 bases; bases outside gene matches: 9. The CDR3 is 13 residues long. Germline CDR1 and CDR2: ENHRY and SYGVKD. The CDR3 spells CAITTGDVDGYTF. The CDR3 nucleotides are TGTGCCATTACGACAGGGGATGTAGATGGCTACACCTTC.

With regard to this clone: Germline is not matched at one junction end, which may reflect a read error. The gene calls are TRBV9 and TRBJ1-2; D may be TRBD1 (5 bases). Germline assignment: CDR1 SGDLS and CDR2 YYNGEE. CDR3 size: 13 residues. In nucleotides, the CDR3 is TGTGCCAGCAGCGTAGAATCGGTGTGGGGCCAGGCCTTC. Amino acids: CASSVESVWGQAF.

The chain links TRBV29-1 to TRBJ1-2; D possibly corresponds to TRBD1 (5 bases). This CDR3 region has 14 residues. Trimming removed 2 bases at V and 6 bases at J, with 16 bases between. Germline assignment: CDR1 SQVTM and CDR2 ANQGSEA. This chain's CDR3 is CSVELTWGTDGYTF. The CDR3 DNA is TGCAGCGTTGAACTCACTTGGGGCACTGATGGCTACACCTTC.

In this sample, this clone turned up a few times. This rearrangement joins TRBV29-1 to TRBJ2-7; the D is unclear. Trimming stripped 1 base from V and 7 bases from J, with 11 bases between. Germline CDR1 is SQVTM and CDR2 is ANQGSEA. This CDR3 spans 12 amino acids. CDR3 region: CSVEGGRAEQYF. DNA for the CDR3: TGCAGCGTTGAAGGCGGCCGAGCAGAGCAGTACTTC.

This clone was counted a few times. V is TRBV2 and J is TRBJ2-3, with D hard to call. The CDR3 runs to 13 residues. V was clipped by 10 bases and J by 0 bases, with 11 bases between them. Germline V gene data show CDR1 as SNHLY and CDR2 as FYNNEI. In nucleotides, the CDR3 is TGTGCCAAGCGACGAACTAGCACAGATACGCAGTATTTT. Residues: CAKRRTSTDTQYF.

This clone has just a few counts. The chain uses TRBV25-1 and TRBJ1-2, with a weak D call TRBD1 (6 bases). Trimming removed 4 bases from V and 6 bases from J, with 6 bases in between. In germline, CDR1 is MGHDK, CDR2 SYGVNS. The CDR3 totals 11 residues. This CDR3 reads CASSAGDGYTF. The CDR3 bases are TGTGCCAGCAGTGCAGGGGATGGCTACACCTTC.

This clone was seen only a few times. The chain couples TRBV9 to TRBJ2-3; 8 positions agree with TRBD1. Germline V CDR1 and CDR2: SGDLS, YYNGEE. The trim removed 3 bases at V and 5 bases at J, leaving 8 bases unmatched. CDR3 length: 15 residues. Here the CDR3 reads CASSAFQGAGDTQYF. The CDR3 region has the DNA TGTGCCAGCAGCGCCTTCCAGGGGGCAGGAGATACGCAGTATTTT.

This chain joins TRBV30 and TRBJ2-3; tentatively, D is TRBD1 or TRBD2 (6 bases each). V was clipped by 2 bases and J by 3 bases, with 9 bases between them. The CDR3 extends over 13 amino acids. The V gene's germline CDR1 is GTSNPN and CDR2 SVGIG (reference sequence). CDR3: CAWSLGGTDTQYF. The CDR3 DNA follows: TGTGCCTGGAGTTTAGGGGGGACAGATACGCAGTATTTT.

The CDR3 sequence is CASKWRGEQYF. In nucleotides, the CDR3 is TGTGCCAGCAAGTGGCGGGGCGAGCAGTACTTC. The chain links TRBV2 to TRBJ2-7, with TRBD2 as a possible D gene (6 bases). V dropped 7 bases and J dropped 6 bases, with 10 bases sitting between them. The CDR3 is made up of 11 amino acids. Germline-derived CDR1 and CDR2 are SNHLY and FYNNEI.

The chain has TRBV18 and TRBJ2-5; tentatively, D is TRBD1 (6 bases). The germline V gene has CDR1 KGHSH and CDR2 LQKENI. CDR3 length: 17 amino acids. V shed 3 bases and J shed 6 bases, with 23 bases lying between them. CDR3 residues: CASSPPAPGQLGKTQYF. CDR3 in DNA: TGTGCCAGCTCACCCCCGGCTCCCGGACAGCTCGGAAAGACCCAGTACTTC. Full variable domain (remainder filled in from reference TRBV18 and TRBJ2-5): NAGVMQNPRHLVRRRGQEARLRCSPMKGHSHVYWYRQLPEEGLKFMVYLQKENIIDESGMPKERFSAEFPKEGPSILRIQQVVRGDSAAYFCASSPPAPGQLGKTQYFGPGTRLLVL.